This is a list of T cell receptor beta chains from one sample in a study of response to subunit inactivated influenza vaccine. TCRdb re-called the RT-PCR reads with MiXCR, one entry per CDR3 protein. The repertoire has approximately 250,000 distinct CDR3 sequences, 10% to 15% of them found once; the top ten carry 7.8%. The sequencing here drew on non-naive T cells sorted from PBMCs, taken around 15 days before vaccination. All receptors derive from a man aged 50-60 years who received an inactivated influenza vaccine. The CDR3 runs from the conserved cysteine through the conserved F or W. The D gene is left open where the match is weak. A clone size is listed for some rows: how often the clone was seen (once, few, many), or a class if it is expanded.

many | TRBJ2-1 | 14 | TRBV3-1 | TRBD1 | CASSSRTGVDEQFF | TGTGCCAGCAGCTCTCGGACAGGGGTCGATGAGCAGTTCTTC
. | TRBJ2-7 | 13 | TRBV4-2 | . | CASSRELLCEQYF | TGTGCCAGCAGCCGCGAGCTCCTCTGCGAGCAGTACTTC
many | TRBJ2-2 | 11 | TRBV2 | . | CASSPRRELFF | TGTGCCAGCAGCCCTCGGAGGGAGCTGTTTTTT
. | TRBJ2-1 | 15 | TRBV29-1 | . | CSVEGGRGWDKEQFF | TGCAGCGTGGAGGGGGGAAGGGGTTGGGATAAGGAGCAGTTCTTC
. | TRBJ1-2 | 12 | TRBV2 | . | CASSAILYGYTF | TGTGCCAGCAGTGCCATCCTCTATGGCTACACCTTC
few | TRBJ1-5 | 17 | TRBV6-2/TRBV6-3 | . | CASSSPSWRASNQPQHF | TGTGCCAGCAGTTCCCCGTCGTGGAGGGCCAGCAATCAGCCCCAGCATTTT
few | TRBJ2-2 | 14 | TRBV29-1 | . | CSTTGQQNTGELFF | TGCAGCACAACCGGACAGCAAAACACCGGGGAGCTGTTTTTT
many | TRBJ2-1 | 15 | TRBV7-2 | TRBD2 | CASSQSGGYYNEQFF | TGTGCCAGCAGCCAAAGCGGGGGGTACTACAATGAGCAGTTCTTC
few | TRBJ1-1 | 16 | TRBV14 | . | CASSQVVSGVGTEAFF | TGTGCCAGCAGCCAAGTAGTATCCGGGGTTGGCACTGAAGCTTTCTTT
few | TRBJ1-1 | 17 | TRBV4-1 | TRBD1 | CASSQEGLTGENTEAFF | TGCGCCAGCAGCCAAGAAGGACTGACAGGGGAGAACACTGAAGCTTTCTTT
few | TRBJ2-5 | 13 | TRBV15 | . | CATSPRYQETQYF | TGTGCCACCAGCCCCCGGTACCAAGAGACCCAGTACTTC
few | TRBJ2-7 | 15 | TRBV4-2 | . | CASSTNRDNDYEQYF | TGTGCCAGCAGCACCAACCGGGACAACGACTACGAGCAGTACTTC
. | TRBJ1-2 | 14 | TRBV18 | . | CASSPKSGREGYTF | TGTGCCAGCTCACCAAAATCAGGACGAGAGGGCTACACCTTC
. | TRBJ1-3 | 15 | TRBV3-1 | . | CASSQGGFTGNTIYF | TGTGCCAGCAGCCAAGGCGGATTTACTGGAAACACCATATATTTT
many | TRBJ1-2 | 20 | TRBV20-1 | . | CSATQLTYDRTTGSNYGYTF | TGCAGTGCTACTCAGCTAACCTATGACAGGACTACTGGCTCTAACTATGGCTACACCTTC
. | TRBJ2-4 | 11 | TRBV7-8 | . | CASSLDRVQYF | TGTGCCAGCAGCTTAGATAGGGTACAGTACTTC
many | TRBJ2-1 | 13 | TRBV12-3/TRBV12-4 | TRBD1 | CASSWNRGTEQFF | TGTGCCAGCAGTTGGAACAGGGGAACAGAGCAGTTCTTC
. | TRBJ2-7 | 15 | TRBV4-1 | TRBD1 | CASSQDDRGPGEQYF | TGCGCCAGCAGCCAAGACGACAGGGGGCCGGGCGAGCAGTACTTC
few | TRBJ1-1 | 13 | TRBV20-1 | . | CKGQPPLGTEAFF | TGCAAGGGGCAGCCACCTTTGGGGACTGAAGCTTTCTTT
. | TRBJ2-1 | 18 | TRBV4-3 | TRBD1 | CASSQDFLPRGPYNEQFF | TGCGCCAGCAGCCAAGACTTTCTCCCGAGGGGGCCCTACAATGAGCAGTTCTTC
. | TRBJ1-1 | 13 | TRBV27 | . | CASKGVMNTEAFF | TGTGCCAGCAAGGGGGTAATGAACACTGAAGCTTTCTTT
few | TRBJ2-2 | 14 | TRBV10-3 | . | CAIRQDSNTGELFF | TGTGCCATCAGGCAGGACAGTAACACCGGGGAGCTGTTTTTT
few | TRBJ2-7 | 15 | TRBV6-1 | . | CASSLSVWDSYEQYF | TGTGCCAGCAGCCTTAGCGTGTGGGACTCCTACGAGCAGTACTTC
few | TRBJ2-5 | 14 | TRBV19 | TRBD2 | CASSISATSGSQYF | TGTGCCAGTAGTATTTCCGCGACTAGCGGTTCCCAGTACTTC
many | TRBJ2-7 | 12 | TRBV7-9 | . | CASSPPVYEQYF | TGTGCCAGCAGCCCGCCGGTCTACGAGCAGTACTTC
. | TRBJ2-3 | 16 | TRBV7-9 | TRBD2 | CASTSGLAGGTDTQYF | TGTGCCAGCACCTCCGGACTAGCGGGAGGGACAGATACGCAGTATTTT
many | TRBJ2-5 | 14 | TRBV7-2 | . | CASSLAGALETQYF | TGTGCCAGCAGCTTAGCGGGGGCTCTTGAGACCCAGTACTTC
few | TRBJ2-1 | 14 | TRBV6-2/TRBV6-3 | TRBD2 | CASSGLALYNEQFF | TGTGCCAGCTCCGGACTAGCGCTGTACAATGAGCAGTTCTTC
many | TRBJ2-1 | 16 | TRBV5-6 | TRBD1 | CASSLWGQSSYNEQFF | TGTGCCAGCAGCTTGTGGGGACAGAGCTCCTACAATGAGCAGTTCTTC
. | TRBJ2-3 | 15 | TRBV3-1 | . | CASSQIYRITDTQYF | TGTGCCAGCAGCCAAATCTACAGGATCACAGATACGCAGTATTTT
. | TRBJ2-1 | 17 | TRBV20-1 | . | CSARPLGTGRSYNEQFF | TGCAGTGCTAGACCCCTGGGGACGGGACGGTCCTACAATGAGCAGTTCTTC
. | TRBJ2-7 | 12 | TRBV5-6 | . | CASSLVQTEQYF | TGTGCCAGCAGCTTGGTCCAGACGGAGCAGTACTTC
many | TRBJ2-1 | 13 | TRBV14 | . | CASSQAWLNEQFF | TGTGCCAGCAGCCAGGCCTGGCTCAATGAGCAGTTCTTC